In its sample, the clone carrying this TCR beta chain was seen once. Some clones are missing from TCRdb's copy, which holds only in-frame ones; the method was immunoSEQ multiplex PCR. The profile shows under 350,000 clones, roughly 85% of them singletons. These data belong to a study of blood T cell repertoires in COVID-19. Study information: In each case, the material was cDNA or gDNA derived from T cells, B-cell-depleted T cells, or PBMCs.

The sequence derives from a woman between 45 and 60 years old who had recovered from COVID-19. The sequenced sample consisted of peripheral blood.

CDR3 region: CASSLGQRGGGETQYF. The CDR3 DNA reads as TGTGCCAGCAGTTTGGGGCAGCGGGGGGGCGGCGAGACCCAGTACTTC. V and J are TRBV28 and TRBJ2-5; 10 bases fit TRBD2. Trimming removed 3 bases from V and 5 bases from J; junction bases left unmatched: 9. Germline CDR1 MDHEN, CDR2 SYDVKM. The CDR3 is 16 amino acids. The complete variable domain, with remaining parts taken from reference TRBV28 and TRBJ2-5, reads DVKVTQSSRYLVKRTGEKVFLECVQDMDHENMFWYRQDPGLGLRLIYFSYDVKMKEKGDIPEGYSVSREKKERFSLILESASTNQTSMYLCASSLGQRGGGETQYFGPGTRLLVL.